Listed here is a single TCR beta chain. The junction and the germline gene differ at one end; a read error may be behind it. This sample was included in a study of blood T cells in healthy people across ages. A second roughly 6 to 12 cycle PCR used barcoded and J-beta primers. TCRdb reprocessed the 5' RACE reads via MiXCR and lists one record per CDR3 protein. The sample comprises 1.6 million or so distinct CDR3 sequences, approximately 32% of which are singletons, and about 11% rests with the top ten. CDR1 and CDR2 (germline): LNHNV, YYDKDF (reference sequence). The CDR3 consists of 16 residues. The specimen was blood. V usage is TRBV15 and J usage is TRBJ2-1; a possible D gene is TRBD2 (6 bases). The receptor was isolated from a woman aged 25-40 years in good health. The CDR3 reads CATATRSGLPYDEQFF. CDR3 coding DNA: TGTGCCACCGCCACCCGGAGCGGGTTACCCTACGATGAGCAGTTCTTC.